This T cell receptor (beta chain) is from a study of regulatory T cells in long-lasting Graves disease. Study background: Graves' cases, newly diagnosed, had used antithyroid drugs under 3 months. Study-level points and caveats: Persistent disease preferred TRBV28, TRBJ1-2 and TRBJ2-5; new disease, TRBV20-1 and TRBJ2-1.

Time point noted: newly diagnosed GD, antithyroid drugs for less than 3 months. After RNA was extracted from PBMCs, the TCR library was made from it. It was American Thyroid Association guidelines that determined Graves' disease diagnosis. V was pared by 4 bases and J by 2 bases, with 14 bases of the junction left unmatched. The CDR3 totals 17 residues. Germline V gene lookup returns CDR1 MNHEY and CDR2 SVGAGI. iRepertoire HTBI primers and Arm-PCR of CDR3 regions built TCR beta libraries. One entry per CDR3 protein results from TCRdb running MiXCR on the multiplex PCR reads. The sample includes about 350,000 distinct CDR3 sequences, 16% seen only once; the top ten take roughly 27%. In its sample, this clonotype was seen many times. Its antigen is unknown. The same specimen was also included in a second study, on T cells in Graves' hyperthyroidism and ophthalmopathy. From that study: Blood also showed most of the thyroid clonotypes that were expanded above 0.001.

The sequencing here drew on peripheral blood mononuclear cells (PBMCs), taken at new diagnosis, from a patient treated with antithyroid drugs. The clonotype was recovered from a man between 35 and 55 years old with Graves disease. This chain uses TRBV6-5 with TRBJ2-7; 7 positions agree with TRBD1. CDR3 nucleotides: TGTGCCAGCAGTTCCCCTACAGGGGACCCCCGGCCCTACGAGCAGTACTTC. As protein: CASSSPTGDPRPYEQYF.